This T cell receptor (beta chain) was retrieved from a study of cytomegalovirus exposure and HLA in healthy donors. Broader study findings: Sequencing probably produced one cluster of sequence variants that were highly shared. In a later analysis, TCR beta V- and J-gene trimming was associated with a missense DCLRE1C variant.

PCR employed 60 Vbeta and 13 Jbeta primers. This table comes from immunoSEQ multiplex PCR, and its TCRdb copy is limited to in-frame clones, with some not included. The sample has more than 95,000 clones; around 75% are singletons. With respect to this clone: Antigen: not known.

Trimming took off 2 bases at V and 3 bases at J, with 16 bases between the two ends. The CDR3 extends over 16 amino acids. Germline assignment: CDR1 MNHEY and CDR2 SVGAGI. This receptor was obtained from a woman aged 50 to 65 in good health and CMV-seropositive. The chain joins TRBV6-5 to TRBJ1-1; tentatively, D is TRBD1 (6 bases). Material: PBMCs. CDR3 in amino acids: CASSYRLGARDTEAFF. The CDR3 DNA follows: TGTGCCAGCAGTTACCGGTTGGGGGCCAGGGACACTGAAGCTTTCTTT.